This T cell receptor (beta chain) derives from a study of CD8 T cells in ankylosing spondylitis. A single record per CDR3 protein comes from TCRdb applying MiXCR to the 5' RACE reads. Of roughly 260,000 distinct CDR3 sequences detected, about 20% appear once; the ten largest clones hold 7.5% to 9.5%. The CDR3 has 14 residues. V was clipped by 6 bases and J by 0 bases; unmatched bases: 6. Per germline, CDR1 SQVTM and CDR2 ANQGSEA. The sample consisted of blood, either unsorted or a sorted T cell fraction (not recorded which). This TCR was sampled from a male donor with ankylosing spondylitis or in good health (not recorded which). This chain joins TRBV29-1 and TRBJ1-1, with 8 bases aligning to TRBD1. This CDR3 reads CSVPRTGLNTEAFF. CDR3 in DNA: TGCAGCGTCCCTAGGACAGGGTTGAACACTGAAGCTTTCTTT.